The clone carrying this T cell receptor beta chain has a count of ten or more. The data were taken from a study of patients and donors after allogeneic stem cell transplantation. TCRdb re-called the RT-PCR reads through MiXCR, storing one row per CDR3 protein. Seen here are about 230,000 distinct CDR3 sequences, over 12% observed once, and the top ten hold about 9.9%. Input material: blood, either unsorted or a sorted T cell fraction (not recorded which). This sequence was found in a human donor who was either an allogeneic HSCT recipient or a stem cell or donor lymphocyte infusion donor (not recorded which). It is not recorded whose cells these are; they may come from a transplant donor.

The CDR3 bases are TGCGCCAGCAGCAGGACGACAGGGGGCAATGAAGCTTTCTTT. The encoded protein is CASSRTTGGNEAFF. V is TRBV5-1 and J is TRBJ1-1; 10 bases fit TRBD1. After removal of 4 bases from V and 7 bases from J, the junction contained 7 bases not matched to a gene. This CDR3 has 14 residues. CDR1 is SGHRS, CDR2 YFSETQ, per germline.